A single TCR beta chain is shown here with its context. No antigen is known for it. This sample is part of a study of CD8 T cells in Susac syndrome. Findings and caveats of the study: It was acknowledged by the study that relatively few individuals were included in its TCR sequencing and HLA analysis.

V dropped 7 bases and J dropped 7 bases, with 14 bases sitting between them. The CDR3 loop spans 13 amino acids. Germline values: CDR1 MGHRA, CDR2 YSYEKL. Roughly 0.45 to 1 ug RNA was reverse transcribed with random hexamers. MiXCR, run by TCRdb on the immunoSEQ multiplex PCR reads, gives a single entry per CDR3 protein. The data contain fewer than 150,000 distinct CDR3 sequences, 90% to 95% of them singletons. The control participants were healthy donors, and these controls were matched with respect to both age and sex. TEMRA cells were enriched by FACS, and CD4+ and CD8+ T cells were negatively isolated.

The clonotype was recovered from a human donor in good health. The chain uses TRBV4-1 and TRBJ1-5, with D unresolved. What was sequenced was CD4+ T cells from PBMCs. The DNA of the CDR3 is TGCGCCAGCAACGACGACGAGGGCCAGCCCCAGCATTTT. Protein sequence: CASNDDEGQPQHF.